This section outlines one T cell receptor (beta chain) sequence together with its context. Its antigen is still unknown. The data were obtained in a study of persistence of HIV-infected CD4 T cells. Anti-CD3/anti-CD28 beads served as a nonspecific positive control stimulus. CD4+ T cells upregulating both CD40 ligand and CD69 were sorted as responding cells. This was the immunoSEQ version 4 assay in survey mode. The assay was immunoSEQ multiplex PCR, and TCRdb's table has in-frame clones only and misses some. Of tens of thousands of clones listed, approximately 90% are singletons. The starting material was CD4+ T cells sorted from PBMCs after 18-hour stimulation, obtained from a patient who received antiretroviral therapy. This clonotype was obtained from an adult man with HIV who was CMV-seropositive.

The CDR3 loop is CASSAGDMGYTF. DNA of the CDR3: TGTGCCAGCAGCGCTGGGGACATGGGCTACACCTTC. The chain couples TRBV9 to TRBJ1-2; TRBD1 is a possible D gene (6 bases). This CDR3 has 12 residues. Germline V CDR1 and CDR2: SGDLS, YYNGEE. Trimming cost V 3 bases and J 8 bases, with 11 bases left between them.